This T cell receptor beta chain was captured in a study of blood T cells in healthy people across ages. Findings of the study overall: The fall in TCR beta diversity per million T cells was roughly linear with age. A greater number of naive CD4+ cells and higher diversity distinguished long-lived donors from aged donors.

Researchers report isolating at least 6 million PBMCs per sample. Then a second PCR, running roughly 6 to 12 cycles, was carried out with a sample-barcoded 5' primer and a J-beta primer mix. TCRdb itself ran the 5' RACE reads through MiXCR, one entry per CDR3 protein. The sample carries approximately 850,000 distinct CDR3 sequences, around 42% recorded once. In regard to this clonotype: Its antigen is unknown.

The CDR3 sequence is 18 residues long. The germline gives CDR1 LGHDT, CDR2 YNNKEL (reference sequence). The V end lost 1 base, the J end lost 0 bases, and 15 bases lay between the germline ends. The rearrangement uses TRBV3-1 and TRBJ2-2; the D gene is possibly TRBD1 (5 bases). The receptor comes from a man aged 55-75 years in good health. The sample taken for sequencing was blood. The CDR3 reads CASSQGVQGISNTGELFF. The CDR3 DNA is TGTGCCAGCAGCCAAGGCGTCCAGGGCATCTCGAACACCGGGGAGCTGTTTTTT.